The 8 T cell receptor beta chains given below trace back to one sample, sequenced in a study of cytomegalovirus exposure and HLA in healthy donors. TCRdb's table, derived via immunoSEQ multiplex PCR, lists solely in-frame clones and lacks some. The data show fewer than 140,000 clones, roughly 90% seen once. Source material: PBMCs. These TCRs come from a woman between 18 and 29 years old in good health and CMV-seropositive.

The genes are TRBV6-4 and TRBJ2-3; the match to TRBD2 covers 8 bases. The CDR3 is 19 residues long. Germline V lookup: CDR1 MRHNA, CDR2 SNTAGT. The ends lost 5 bases at V and 3 bases at J; junction bases unmatched: 19. The CDR3 loop reads CASSQQTDPGGLATDTQYF. In DNA form, the CDR3 reads TGTGCCAGCAGTCAACAAACTGACCCGGGGGGGCTAGCTACAGATACGCAGTATTTT.

The rearrangement joins TRBV9 to TRBJ1-5; 7 bases line up with TRBD1. The CDR3 is 14 residues long. The germline CDR1 and CDR2 sequences are SGDLS and YYNGEE. The V segment lost 3 bases and the J segment 3 bases; nucleotides outside the gene matches: 3. CDR3 protein: CASSAGQVNQPQHF. The CDR3 bases are TGTGCCAGCAGCGCCGGACAGGTCAATCAGCCCCAGCATTTT.

The V and J genes are TRBV4-1 and TRBJ2-7; D is ambiguous. The CDR3 has 15 residues. Deletions cut 1 base from V and 3 bases from J, with 13 bases between. Germline lookup yields CDR1 MGHRA and CDR2 YSYEKL. The CDR3 coding sequence is TGCGCCAGCAGCCAAGCTTTGGTAGGAAACTACGAGCAGTACGTC. Its translation is CASSQALVGNYEQYV.

The rearrangement links TRBV5-1 to TRBJ1-5; the D gene is possibly TRBD1 (5 bases). The CDR3 has 15 residues. Trimming removed 0 bases from V and 4 bases from J, with 11 bases in between. CDR1 SGHRS and CDR2 YFSETQ come from the germline V gene. CDR3 coding DNA: TGCGCCAGCAGCTTGGAAGGGGCAAGGAATCAGCCCCAGCATTTT. Its translation: CASSLEGARNQPQHF.

V is TRBV6-1 and J is TRBJ2-7; D gene unclear. This CDR3 contains 13 residues. Germline V gene data show CDR1 as MNHNS and CDR2 as SASEGT. V was pared by 2 bases and J by 2 bases, with 7 bases between. The CDR3 nucleotides read TGTGCCAGCAGTGAACTCTTTGCCTACGAGCAGTACTTC. Its translation: CASSELFAYEQYF.

The chain recombines TRBV7-2 with TRBJ2-2; D is possibly TRBD2 (6 bases). The CDR3 has 14 residues. Per the germline V gene, CDR1 is SGHTA and CDR2 is FQGNSA. V lost 1 base, J lost 5 bases, and 8 bases lay in between. The CDR3 nucleotides are TGTGCCAGCAGCTTAGGTGGGGGGACCGGGGAGCTGTTTTTT. Translating gives CASSLGGGTGELFF.

The chain recombines TRBV28 with TRBJ1-4, with D possibly being TRBD1 (6 bases). Germline V gene data show CDR1 as MDHEN and CDR2 as SYDVKM. The germline V and J ends were trimmed by 6 bases and 8 bases, with 10 bases remaining between them. The CDR3 is made up of 12 amino acids. Here the CDR3 DNA reads TGTGCCAGCAGACAGGGCGGAGAAAAACTGTTTTTT. This encodes CASRQGGEKLFF.

The chain is built from TRBV6-5 and TRBJ1-2; D uncertain. V was shortened by 0 bases and J by 6 bases, with 17 bases between the two germline ends. This CDR3 region has 16 residues. Per the germline V gene, CDR1 is MNHEY and CDR2 is SVGAGI. The CDR3: CASSYSMSGFGDGYTF. The CDR3 DNA follows: TGTGCCAGCAGTTACTCCATGTCGGGGTTCGGGGATGGCTACACCTTC.